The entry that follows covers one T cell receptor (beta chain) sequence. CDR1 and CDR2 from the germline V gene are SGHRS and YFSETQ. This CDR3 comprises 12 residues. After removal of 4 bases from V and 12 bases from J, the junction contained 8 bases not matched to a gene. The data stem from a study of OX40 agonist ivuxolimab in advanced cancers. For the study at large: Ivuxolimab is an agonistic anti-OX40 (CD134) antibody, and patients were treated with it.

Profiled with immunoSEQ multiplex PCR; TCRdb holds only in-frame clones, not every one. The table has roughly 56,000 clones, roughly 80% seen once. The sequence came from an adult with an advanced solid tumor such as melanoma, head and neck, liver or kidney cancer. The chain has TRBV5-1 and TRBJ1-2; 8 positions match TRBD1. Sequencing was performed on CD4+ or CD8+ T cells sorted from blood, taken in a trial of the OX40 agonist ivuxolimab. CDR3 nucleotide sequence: TGCGCCAGCAGCGGCGACAGGGGATGGAACACCTTC. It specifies CASSGDRGWNTF.